The rows below give T cell receptor beta chains drawn from one sample of a study of cytomegalovirus exposure and HLA in healthy donors. This table comes from immunoSEQ multiplex PCR, and its TCRdb copy is limited to in-frame clones, with some not included. The table records a few hundred thousand clones, about 90% of them present only once. Sequencing was done on a sample of PBMCs. The receptors were gathered from a man between 18 and 35 years old in good health and CMV-seropositive. Each CDR3 is given with its conserved first and last residue. The order of the fields is J gene, clone size, D gene, V gene, CDR3 DNA, CDR3 protein. A D gene is named only where the DNA matches it firmly. For some rows the clone size is stated as once, few or many, or as a class when expanded; others skip it.

j_call: TRBJ1-3; clone_size: -; d_call: TRBD1; v_call: TRBV5-1; cdr3_nt: TGCGCCAGCAGCTTGCAGGGGGCTGAGAATACCATATATTTT; cdr3_aa: CASSLQGAENTIYF
j_call: TRBJ1-4; clone_size: -; d_call: TRBD1; v_call: TRBV5-4; cdr3_nt: TGTGCCAGCAGCACAGGGGTGTTGGGTGAAAAACTGTTTTTT; cdr3_aa: CASSTGVLGEKLFF
j_call: TRBJ2-7; clone_size: -; d_call: -; v_call: TRBV19; cdr3_nt: TGTGCCAGTAGTGGTGGACTGAACGAGCAGTACTTC; cdr3_aa: CASSGGLNEQYF
j_call: TRBJ1-3; clone_size: -; d_call: -; v_call: TRBV6-1; cdr3_nt: TGTGCCAGCAGGGGGTTGGGTGCTGGAAACACCATATATTTT; cdr3_aa: CASRGLGAGNTIYF
j_call: TRBJ2-7; clone_size: -; d_call: -; v_call: TRBV5-1; cdr3_nt: TGCGCCAGCAGCTTGCAGGGGTTTGAGCAGTACTTC; cdr3_aa: CASSLQGFEQYF
j_call: TRBJ1-1; clone_size: -; d_call: -; v_call: TRBV6-1; cdr3_nt: TGTGCCAGCAGTGAAGCCAACAGCCTAGTTCTGATCAACACTGAAGCTTTCTTT; cdr3_aa: CASSEANSLVLINTEAFF
j_call: TRBJ2-2; clone_size: -; d_call: -; v_call: TRBV5-4; cdr3_nt: TGTGCCAGCAGCCCCTCGGGGAACACCGGGGAGCTGTTTTTT; cdr3_aa: CASSPSGNTGELFF
j_call: TRBJ1-2; clone_size: -; d_call: -; v_call: TRBV19; cdr3_nt: TGTGCCAGTGCCTCAGGTCCCCTCTATGGCTACACCTTC; cdr3_aa: CASASGPLYGYTF
j_call: TRBJ1-5; clone_size: -; d_call: -; v_call: TRBV7-6; cdr3_nt: TGTGCCAGCAGCCCCGGACACAATCAGCCCCAGCATTTT; cdr3_aa: CASSPGHNQPQHF
j_call: TRBJ1-2; clone_size: -; d_call: TRBD1; v_call: TRBV6-5; cdr3_nt: TGTGCCAGCAGTTACTCGGGACAGTCTAACTATGGCTACACCTTC; cdr3_aa: CASSYSGQSNYGYTF
j_call: TRBJ2-7; clone_size: -; d_call: -; v_call: TRBV7-9; cdr3_nt: TGTGCCAGCAGCTCGTTCCTCCCCTCCTACGAGCAGTACTTC; cdr3_aa: CASSSFLPSYEQYF
j_call: TRBJ1-5; clone_size: -; d_call: -; v_call: TRBV29-1; cdr3_nt: TGCAGCGCCCCGATGACAGCCCCCAATCAGCCCCAGCATTTT; cdr3_aa: CSAPMTAPNQPQHF
j_call: TRBJ1-2; clone_size: -; d_call: TRBD1; v_call: TRBV5-6; cdr3_nt: TGTGCCAGCAGCTTGACCCTCACAGGGGCGACCTATGGCTACACCTTC; cdr3_aa: CASSLTLTGATYGYTF
j_call: TRBJ2-5; clone_size: -; d_call: TRBD1; v_call: TRBV5-1; cdr3_nt: TGCGCCAGCAGCCGAGGGGACAGGGGGTCCGAGACCCAGTACTTC; cdr3_aa: CASSRGDRGSETQYF
j_call: TRBJ2-7; clone_size: once; d_call: -; v_call: TRBV15; cdr3_nt: TGTGCCACCAGCACTCTACGGCCGGGGGAAAGGGAGCAGTACTTC; cdr3_aa: CATSTLRPGEREQYF
j_call: TRBJ1-4; clone_size: -; d_call: TRBD1; v_call: TRBV27; cdr3_nt: TGTGCCAGCAGTTTCGGACAGGCCGGTGAAAAACTGTTTTTT; cdr3_aa: CASSFGQAGEKLFF
j_call: TRBJ2-3; clone_size: -; d_call: TRBD2; v_call: TRBV6-1; cdr3_nt: TGTGCCAGCAGTCTGACTAGCGGGAGAACCGATACGCAGTATTTT; cdr3_aa: CASSLTSGRTDTQYF
j_call: TRBJ2-5; clone_size: -; d_call: -; v_call: TRBV6-1; cdr3_nt: TGTGCCAGCAGTCCCAGGGCGTACCAAGAGACCCAGTACTTC; cdr3_aa: CASSPRAYQETQYF
j_call: TRBJ2-5; clone_size: few; d_call: -; v_call: TRBV5-1; cdr3_nt: TGCGCCAGCAGCTTGGGACAGGCCCTCAGGGAGACCCAGTACTTC; cdr3_aa: CASSLGQALRETQYF
j_call: TRBJ2-3; clone_size: once; d_call: -; v_call: TRBV9; cdr3_nt: TGTGCCAGCAGCGTAGCGGGAGCGGGAGATACGCAGTATTTT; cdr3_aa: CASSVAGAGDTQYF
j_call: TRBJ2-7; clone_size: -; d_call: TRBD1; v_call: TRBV28; cdr3_nt: TGTGCCAGCAGTTTACCAGGGGGCGGCTTGAGCTCCTACGAGCAGTACTTC; cdr3_aa: CASSLPGGGLSSYEQYF
j_call: TRBJ1-1; clone_size: -; d_call: -; v_call: TRBV27; cdr3_nt: TGTGCCAGCAGTTTATCGATGGGGAACCCTGAAGCTTTCTTT; cdr3_aa: CASSLSMGNPEAFF
j_call: TRBJ2-1; clone_size: -; d_call: TRBD2; v_call: TRBV6-5; cdr3_nt: TGTGCCAGCAGACTAGCGGGAGTCCATGAGCAGTTCTTC; cdr3_aa: CASRLAGVHEQFF
j_call: TRBJ2-6; clone_size: once; d_call: -; v_call: TRBV6-6; cdr3_nt: TGTGCCAGCAGTGCGGTGGACTCTGGGGCCAACGTCCTGACTTTC; cdr3_aa: CASSAVDSGANVLTF
j_call: TRBJ2-2; clone_size: -; d_call: -; v_call: TRBV6-5; cdr3_nt: TGTGCCAGCAGTTACTCTGCAGGGGAGAACACCGGGGAGCTGTTTTTT; cdr3_aa: CASSYSAGENTGELFF
j_call: TRBJ1-1; clone_size: -; d_call: -; v_call: TRBV10-3; cdr3_nt: TGTGCCATCAGCCTAGGGCAGCCTCGAAACACTGAAGCTTTCTTT; cdr3_aa: CAISLGQPRNTEAFF
j_call: TRBJ2-1; clone_size: -; d_call: TRBD2; v_call: TRBV5-1; cdr3_nt: TGCGCCAGCAGCTTGGCGTCTAGCGGGAGATCGGACAATGAGCAGTTCTTC; cdr3_aa: CASSLASSGRSDNEQFF